These 26 T cell receptor beta chains share one sample of origin, sequenced in a study of technical replicates of blood from several donors. Assay: immunoSEQ multiplex PCR; the TCRdb copy retains only in-frame clones and omits some. This sample yields 76,000 or so clones, of which roughly 90% are seen a single time; less than 0.3% belongs to the top ten. Sequenced input: T cells isolated from PBMCs. The source of these receptors is a human donor in good health.

V is TRBV14 and J is TRBJ2-1, with D unresolved. This CDR3 contains 18 residues. V was cut by 1 base and J by 3 bases, with 19 bases left in between. Germline V gene data show CDR1 as SGHDN and CDR2 as FVKESK. The CDR3 is CASSQVEWIPLYYNEQFF. The CDR3 bases are TGTGCCAGCAGCCAAGTGGAGTGGATCCCGCTCTACTACAATGAGCAGTTCTTC.

This clone was recorded only once. The gene calls are TRBV13 and TRBJ2-7; a weak D match, TRBD2 (6 bases). The germline V gene has CDR1 PRHDT and CDR2 FYEKMQ (reference sequence). This CDR3 has 13 residues. Trimming stripped 0 bases from V and 6 bases from J, with 9 bases between. The CDR3 DNA reads as TGTGCCAGCAGCTTAGGACTAGCCTCCGAGCAGTACTTC. Translating gives CASSLGLASEQYF.

The gene calls are TRBV4-1 and TRBJ1-2; 9 nucleotides align to TRBD1. V was clipped by 0 bases and J by 5 bases; unmatched bases: 4. This CDR3 is 15 amino acids long. The germline CDR1 and CDR2 sequences are MGHRA and YSYEKL. CDR3 sequence reads: CASSQDGQGRYGYTF. CDR3 coding DNA: TGCGCCAGCAGCCAAGACGGACAGGGGAGGTATGGCTACACCTTC.

The rearrangement uses TRBV7-6 and TRBJ2-5; D uncertain. The V gene lost 6 bases and the J gene lost 0 bases, with 14 bases spanning the gap. The CDR3 is made up of 15 amino acids. Germline-derived CDR1 and CDR2 are SGHVS and FNYEAQ. The DNA for the CDR3 is TGTGCCAGCAGTCGATGGCCCCAATACCAAGAGACCCAGTACTTC. The encoded protein is CASSRWPQYQETQYF. Based on the CDR3 plus reference TRBV7-6 and TRBJ2-5, the full variable domain is GAGVSQSPRYKVTKRGQDVALRCDPISGHVSLYWYRQALGQGPEFLTYFNYEAQQDKSGLPNDRFSAERPEGSISTLTIQRTEQRDSAMYRCASSRWPQYQETQYFGPGTRLLVL.

This sequence joins TRBV6-5 and TRBJ1-4, with D possibly TRBD1 on 6 matching bases. V shed 4 bases and J shed 6 bases, with 15 bases lying between them. Germline V gene data show CDR1 as MNHEY and CDR2 as SVGAGI. The CDR3 runs 15 residues. CDR3 protein: CASSSRRTADEKLFF. The CDR3 nucleotides are TGTGCCAGCAGTTCCCGCCGGACAGCGGATGAAAAACTGTTTTTT.

The chain joins TRBV2 to TRBJ2-1; 11 bases align to TRBD2. CDR3 size: 15 residues. V lost 6 bases and J lost 4; bases outside the gene matches: 5. Germline CDR1 reads SNHLY; CDR2 reads FYNNEI. This CDR3 reads CASSPGLAAYNEQFF. The CDR3 nucleotides read TGTGCCAGCAGCCCGGGACTAGCGGCATACAATGAGCAGTTCTTC.

This rearrangement joins TRBV28 to TRBJ2-5, with 9 bases matching TRBD1. This CDR3 is 15 amino acids long. Trimming took 6 bases from V and 5 from J; bases not matched to a gene: 10. In germline, CDR1 is MDHEN, CDR2 SYDVKM. CDR3 sequence reads: CASRHQTGGAETQYF. The CDR3 DNA is TGTGCCAGCAGGCACCAGACAGGGGGGGCGGAGACCCAGTACTTC.

The CDR3 region has the DNA TGTGCCAGCAACACCGAGGGGGTCCACCCCTACGAGCAGTACTTC. This encodes CASNTEGVHPYEQYF. The chain recombines TRBV2 with TRBJ2-7; D perhaps matches TRBD1 (6 bases). Germline V gene lookup returns CDR1 SNHLY and CDR2 FYNNEI. The CDR3 is 15 amino acids. With 7 bases removed from V and 2 bases from J, the gap between germline ends came to 18 bases.

This chain uses TRBV28 with TRBJ2-7; D is possibly TRBD1 (5 bases). Trimming left V 5 bases short and J 1 base short, with 15 bases between. This CDR3 is 15 amino acids long. The V gene's germline CDR1 is MDHEN and CDR2 SYDVKM. The CDR3 nucleotides are TGTGCCAGCAGTCCCCAATTAGGGGTGTCCTACGAGCAGTACTTC. This codes for CASSPQLGVSYEQYF.

The chain links TRBV13 to TRBJ1-2; D is undetermined. V lost 2 bases to trimming and J lost 2 bases, with 12 bases between them. This CDR3 is built from 15 residues. CDR1 and CDR2 (germline): PRHDT, FYEKMQ (reference sequence). CDR3 residues: CASSLRRSGNYGYTF. The CDR3 region has the DNA TGTGCCAGCAGCTTACGCAGATCAGGAAACTATGGCTACACCTTC.

This clone has just one count. The chain is built from TRBV6-1 and TRBJ2-7, with TRBD2 matching 7 bases. The CDR3 runs 13 residues. V lost 4 bases, J lost 4 bases, and 4 bases stayed unmatched. Per germline, CDR1 MNHNS and CDR2 SASEGT. The CDR3 bases are TGTGCCAGCAGTGTGGGGGGAGGGTACGAGCAGTACTTC. Its translation: CASSVGGGYEQYF.

The V gene is TRBV7-8, the J gene TRBJ2-7; D might be TRBD1 (6 bases). The CDR3 has 18 residues. Trimming left V 5 bases short and J 3 bases short, with 26 bases between. Per germline, CDR1 SGHVS and CDR2 FQNEAQ. The CDR3 DNA reads TGTGCCAGCAGCGCTTTCGTCTTCCAGGGGACAACCAACTACGAGCAGTACTTC. This gives the protein CASSAFVFQGTTNYEQYF.

CDR3 protein: CASSQDGPFLQVGWYEQYF. CDR3 bases: TGCGCCAGCAGCCAAGATGGCCCCTTCCTACAGGTAGGCTGGTACGAGCAGTACTTC. The rearrangement links TRBV4-1 to TRBJ2-7; D is perhaps TRBD1 (5 bases). Trimming shortened V by 0 bases and J by 4 bases, and 25 bases separated the two germline ends. The CDR3 loop spans 19 amino acids. Germline V gene lookup returns CDR1 MGHRA and CDR2 YSYEKL.

The V call is TRBV7-3, the J call TRBJ2-5; TRBD1 is a possible D gene (5 bases). Germline lookup yields CDR1 SGHTA and CDR2 FQGTGA. This CDR3 has 13 residues. The V gene lost 1 base and the J gene lost 3 bases, with 6 bases spanning the gap. CDR3 loop: CASSLIGEETQYF. The CDR3 DNA reads TGTGCCAGCAGCTTAATAGGGGAAGAGACCCAGTACTTC.

The chain recombines TRBV7-9 with TRBJ2-7; a possible D gene is TRBD1 (6 bases). This CDR3 comprises 14 residues. V gave up 5 bases and J gave up 7 bases, with 18 bases separating them. Germline CDR1 reads SEHNR; CDR2 reads FQNEAQ (reference sequence). The CDR3 coding sequence is TGTGCCAGCAGCCACAATCAACAGGGAATTGAGCAGTACTTC. Its translation is CASSHNQQGIEQYF.

The rearrangement links TRBV6-5 to TRBJ2-1, with a weak D call TRBD2 (6 bases). V dropped 4 bases and J dropped 7 bases, with 14 bases sitting between them. The CDR3 extends over 14 amino acids. Germline CDR1 and CDR2: MNHEY and SVGAGI. CDR3 in amino acids: CASSFGTRGNEQFF. Here the CDR3 DNA reads TGTGCCAGCAGTTTCGGGACTCGGGGAAATGAGCAGTTCTTC.

This clone occurred once. This chain joins TRBV15 and TRBJ2-1; TRBD1 aligns across 8 bases. V was clipped by 1 base and J by 4 bases; unmatched bases: 3. The CDR3 spans 15 residues. CDR1 is LNHNV, CDR2 YYDKDF, per germline (reference sequence). CDR3 in DNA: TGTGCCACCAGCAGAGTTGGACAGGGATACAATGAGCAGTTCTTC. Residues: CATSRVGQGYNEQFF.

CDR3 sequence reads: CASSYGLADPYEQYF. The DNA of the CDR3 is TGTGCCAGCAGCTATGGACTAGCGGACCCCTACGAGCAGTACTTC. This chain connects TRBV5-4 to TRBJ2-7, with 10 bases lining up with TRBD2. CDR1 and CDR2 (germline): SGHNT, YYREEE (reference sequence). The CDR3 is 15 residues long. Trimming took 3 bases from V and 2 from J; bases not matched to a gene: 5.

In DNA, the CDR3 is TGTGCCAGCAGTCCCTACAGGGGAGTCAGCACTGAAGCTTTCTTT. Protein: CASSPYRGVSTEAFF. The chain links TRBV6-5 to TRBJ1-1, with TRBD1 matching 7 bases. CDR1 and CDR2 (germline): MNHEY, SVGAGI. The CDR3 consists of 15 residues. The V gene end was trimmed by 5 bases and the J gene end by 4 bases; junction bases not matched to a gene: 10.

This clone appeared a single time. The chain couples TRBV5-1 to TRBJ2-3; 7 positions match TRBD2. This CDR3 is built from 16 residues. The V gene end was trimmed by 9 bases and the J gene end by 2 bases; junction bases not matched to a gene: 15. Per germline, CDR1 SGHRS and CDR2 YFSETQ. CDR3 nucleotides: TGCGCCATCACCCCTTTGCGGGAGCCCTACACAGATACGCAGTATTTT. Protein: CAITPLREPYTDTQYF.

The chain is built from TRBV5-4 and TRBJ1-4, with D perhaps matching TRBD1 (6 bases). Germline assignment: CDR1 SGHNT and CDR2 YYREEE (reference sequence). Trimming cost V 4 bases and J 8 bases, with 18 bases left between them. The CDR3 covers 15 residues. CDR3 DNA sequence: TGTGCCAGCAGCCGACTGGACAGCTTAAAGGAAAAACTGTTTTTT. It translates to CASSRLDSLKEKLFF.

The V gene is TRBV27, the J gene TRBJ1-5, with a weak D call TRBD1 (5 bases). The V gene lost 10 bases and the J gene lost 5 bases, with 15 bases spanning the gap. The CDR3 has 13 residues. CDR1 is MNHEY and CDR2 is SMNVEV in the germline V gene (reference sequence). The CDR3 DNA follows: TGTGCCACCGCGTCAGGGATTTATCAGCCCCAGCATTTT. This translates into CATASGIYQPQHF.

This chain connects TRBV5-1 to TRBJ2-7; 7 bases map to TRBD1. Germline trimming cut 0 bases from V and 5 bases from J; bases unmatched to any gene: 5. This CDR3 is built from 14 residues. Germline assignment: CDR1 SGHRS and CDR2 YFSETQ. Here the CDR3 DNA reads TGCGCCAGCAGCTTGGGACAGGGTGCTAACGAGCAGTACTTC. Its translation: CASSLGQGANEQYF. The full variable domain, its missing parts supplied by reference TRBV5-1 and TRBJ2-7, is KAGVTQTPRYLIKTRGQQVTLSCSPISGHRSVSWYQQTPGQGLQFLFEYFSETQRNKGNFPGRFSGRQFSNSRSEMNVSTLELGDSALYLCASSLGQGANEQYFGPGTRLTVT.

This chain links TRBV5-4 with TRBJ1-2, with D unresolved. Looked up from germline, CDR1 is SGHNT and CDR2 is YYREEE (reference sequence). This CDR3 has 13 residues. Trimming took 0 bases from V and 4 from J, leaving 7 bases between them. The CDR3 protein is CASSLEQLYGYTF. The CDR3 coding sequence is TGTGCCAGCAGCTTGGAACAGCTCTATGGCTACACCTTC. Full variable domain (remainder filled in from reference TRBV5-4 and TRBJ1-2): ETGVTQSPTHLIKTRGQQVTLRCSSQSGHNTVSWYQQALGQGPQFIFQYYREEENGRGNFPPRFSGLQFPNYSSELNVNALELDDSALYLCASSLEQLYGYTFGSGTRLTVV.

This clone was picked up a small number of times. This rearrangement joins TRBV19 to TRBJ1-1, with D perhaps TRBD1 (5 bases). V lost 5 bases to trimming and J lost 1 base, with 8 bases between them. The CDR3 spans 13 residues. Germline V gene data show CDR1 as LNHDA and CDR2 as SQIVND (reference sequence). The CDR3 sequence: CASSWGGNTEAFF. The CDR3 region has the DNA TGTGCCAGTAGTTGGGGGGGGAACACTGAAGCTTTCTTT. The whole variable domain, remainder taken from reference TRBV19 and TRBJ1-1, is DGGITQSPKYLFRKEGQNVTLSCEQNLNHDAMYWYRQDPGQGLRLIYYSQIVNDFQKGDIAEGYSVSREKKESFPLTVTSAQKNPTAFYLCASSWGGNTEAFFGQGTRLTVV.

Regarding this clone: A read error may produce the germline difference seen at one junction end. The chain uses TRBV5-1 and TRBJ2-7; 10 bases agree with TRBD2. Germline-derived CDR1 and CDR2 are SGHRS and YFSETQ. The length of the CDR3 is 16 residues. The CDR3 DNA is TGCGCCAGCACCTTGGGCACTAGCGGGATACTAAACGAGCAGTACTTC. Its protein product is CASTLGTSGILNEQYF. Combining the CDR3 with reference TRBV5-1 and TRBJ2-7 gives the whole variable domain KAGVTQTPRYLIKTRGQQVTLSCSPISGHRSVSWYQQTPGQGLQFLFEYFSETQRNKGNFPGRFSGRQFSNSRSEMNVSTLELGDSALYLCASTLGTSGILNEQYFGPGTRLTVT.